Following are 10 T cell receptor beta chains from one sample sequenced in a study of cytomegalovirus exposure and HLA in healthy donors (dated by TCRdb to 2017 to 2019). Receptors were amplified or captured by the immunoSEQ multiplex PCR assay. The multiplex PCR relied on a mix of 60 forward primers for TCR Vbeta segments and 13 reverse primers for TCR Jbeta segments. The table comes from immuneACCESS by way of TCRdb, which keeps in-frame sequences with V and J called. Part of the clones is missing from these tables; in studies checked, under half for an unresolved V gene and the rest for unknown reasons. The sample records about 130,000 clones, around 77% of which are singletons. More than 4% of the sample is held by the ten biggest clonotypes. The sample consisted of PBMCs. The receptor set was obtained from a male donor in good health and CMV-seropositive.

The V call is TRBV25-1, the J call TRBJ2-3; D is undetermined. CDR3 length equals 13 residues. The V gene's germline CDR1 is MGHDK and CDR2 SYGVNS. Between the trimmed V and J ends, which lost 4 bases and 2 bases, there was a span of 7 bases. This CDR3 reads CASSATYTDTQYF. CDR3 sequence (DNA): TGTGCCAGCAGTGCCACATACACAGATACGCAGTATTTT.

This chain joins TRBV6-1 and TRBJ1-3; a weak D match, TRBD1 (6 bases). The CDR3 totals 16 residues. Germline CDR1 and CDR2: MNHNS and SASEGT. Trimming removed 1 base at V and 9 bases at J, with 19 bases between. DNA of the CDR3: TGTGCCAGCAGTGAAGAAGCAGGGGTTGCGGGGGTCACCATATATTTT. It specifies CASSEEAGVAGVTIYF.

V and J are TRBV10-3 and TRBJ2-1, with a possible D match to TRBD2 (5 bases). Trimming cost V 5 bases and J 2 bases, with 7 bases left between them. The CDR3 has 13 residues. Per germline, CDR1 ENHRY and CDR2 SYGVKD. The chain's CDR3 is CAISLTTYNEQFF. The CDR3 region has the DNA TGTGCCATCAGTCTGACTACCTACAATGAGCAGTTCTTC.

The chain links TRBV5-6 to TRBJ2-1; 10 bases match TRBD2. Germline CDR1 reads SGHDT; CDR2 reads YYEEEE. The CDR3 runs 16 residues. V lost 0 bases, J lost 10 bases, and 10 bases stayed unmatched. CDR3 nucleotide sequence: TGTGCCAGCAGCTTGGGAACAGCGGGGGGGCAGGGCGAGCAGTTCTTC. It encodes CASSLGTAGGQGEQFF.

The chain couples TRBV6-6 to TRBJ1-3; TRBD1 matches 7 bases. The germline gives CDR1 MNHNY, CDR2 SVGAGI (reference sequence). The CDR3 runs 15 residues. The ends lost 2 bases at V and 4 bases at J; junction bases unmatched: 5. The CDR3 spells CASSYEGGAGNTIYF. As DNA, the CDR3 is TGTGCCAGCAGTTACGAAGGGGGCGCGGGAAACACCATATATTTT.

This chain uses TRBV10-3 with TRBJ2-7; 11 nucleotides align to TRBD1. Germline V CDR1 and CDR2: ENHRY, SYGVKD. Trimming cost V 8 bases and J 2 bases; bases outside gene matches: 8. The CDR3 loop spans 15 amino acids. The CDR3 region is CAISGGTGGAYEQYF. Here the CDR3 DNA reads TGTGCCATCTCCGGTGGGACAGGGGGGGCCTACGAGCAGTACTTC.

A note on this clone: Other DNA sequences in the sample encode the same CDR3. This chain uses TRBV18 with TRBJ1-1; tentatively, D is TRBD1 (5 bases). The CDR3 extends over 13 amino acids. Germline V gene data show CDR1 as KGHSH and CDR2 as LQKENI. The V end lost 6 bases, the J end lost 7 bases, and 15 bases lay between the germline ends. In nucleotides, the CDR3 is TGTGCCAGCTCCCCCGTGGGGGGAGGTGAAGCTTTCTTT. Translated: CASSPVGGGEAFF.

The chain combines TRBV6-1 with TRBJ1-2, with unresolved D. This CDR3 spans 15 amino acids. V was trimmed by 6 bases and J by 1 base, leaving 15 bases between them. Looked up from germline, CDR1 is MNHNS and CDR2 is SASEGT. CDR3 sequence reads: CASSTGKGVNYGYTF. CDR3 nucleotides: TGTGCCAGCAGCACCGGGAAGGGCGTTAACTATGGCTACACCTTC.

The chain uses TRBV6-6 and TRBJ2-7; the D gene is possibly TRBD1 (6 bases). The CDR3 runs 15 residues. Trimming shortened V by 5 bases and J by 4 bases, and 18 bases separated the two germline ends. From germline, CDR1 is MNHNY and CDR2 SVGAGI (reference sequence). The CDR3 loop is CASSPPYRDLYEQYF. The CDR3 bases are TGTGCCAGCAGTCCACCCTACAGGGATCTGTACGAGCAGTACTTC.

The chain has TRBV15 and TRBJ2-4; a possible D gene is TRBD2 (7 bases). The germline V and J ends were trimmed by 1 base and 6 bases, with 10 bases remaining between them. Germline CDR1 LNHNV, CDR2 YYDKDF (reference sequence). The CDR3 is 14 residues long. CDR3 protein: CATSRAGEGNIQYF. The CDR3 region has the DNA TGTGCCACCAGCAGAGCAGGGGAGGGAAACATTCAGTACTTC.